This T cell receptor (beta chain) stems from a study of vaccination effects on CD4 cells after COVID-19. To note about this clone: Its antigen is not identified.

The CDR3 consists of 14 residues. J gave up 6 bases and V 9 bases, and 8 bases lay outside the gene matches. Germline assignment: CDR1 SGHAT and CDR2 FQNNGV. The ViraFEST assay expanded antigen-specific CD4+ T cells with viral peptide pools before sequencing. Upon completion of 10 to 11 days in culture, CD4+ T cells were isolated. The authors exchanged half the medium for IL-2 medium on days 3 and 7. The method was immunoSEQ multiplex PCR; TCRdb's version includes in-frame clones alone and lacks a portion of them. The sample lists about 54,000 clones; 65% to 90% were seen once. The receptor was isolated from a human donor who received a COVID-19 vaccine. The genes are TRBV11-2 and TRBJ2-1, with 10 bases matching TRBD2. The starting material was CD4+ T cells from PBMCs cultured with HCoV-229E spike peptides, obtained before COVID-19 vaccination. CDR3 nucleotides: TGTGCCAGTCAGGAGCCTAGCGGGGGCAATGAGCAGTTCTTC. It specifies CASQEPSGGNEQFF.